The subject of this entry is one T cell receptor beta chain. This CDR3 spans 15 amino acids. Germline V gene lookup returns CDR1 SGHRS and CDR2 YFSETQ. Making the TCR beta cDNA relied on 5'RACE template switching with UMIs. TCRdb re-called the 5' RACE reads and gives one entry per CDR3 protein, without DNA. The specimen's table records more than 400,000 distinct CDR3 sequences. This record belongs to a study of T cells expressing NK-cell markers. About the research overall: The TCR beta repertoires originated in sorted CD3+CD56+NKG2C+, CD3+CD56+NKG2C- and CD3+CD56-NKG2C+ T cells.

Sequencing was carried out using blood T cells: a sorted CD56 or NKG2C T cell subset, CD4+ or CD8+ T cells, or bulk PBMC T cells (not recorded which). The chain recombines TRBV5-1 with TRBJ2-1; TCRdb's D call of TRBD1 is untestable without DNA. The sequence derives from a woman between 18 and 70 years old in good health. This CDR3 reads CASSLDGGAYNEQFF.